This T cell receptor (beta chain) derives from a study of OX40 agonist ivuxolimab in advanced cancers. Germline CDR1 MNHEY, CDR2 SMNVEV (reference sequence). This CDR3 is built from 13 residues. With 3 bases removed from V and 7 bases from J, the gap between germline ends came to 7 bases. Libraries were prepared by immunoSEQ multiplex PCR; TCRdb keeps only in-frame clonotypes and omits some of them. Altogether about 68,000 clones are present, more than 70% being singletons, with the ten largest covering approximately 0.68%. Material: CD4+ or CD8+ T cells sorted from blood, obtained in a trial of the OX40 agonist ivuxolimab. This receptor was obtained from an adult with an advanced solid tumor such as melanoma, head and neck, liver or kidney cancer. The chain couples TRBV27 to TRBJ1-6; no firm D call. The CDR3 DNA reads as TGTGCCAGCAGTTTTTTCGGAAATTCACCCCTCCACTTT. Translating it yields CASSFFGNSPLHF.